The T cell receptor (beta chain) under discussion was sequenced for a study of metastatic and nonmetastatic thyroid tumors. Study background: Malignant and benign thyroid patients had repertoires compared in peripheral blood and tumor or nodule tissue.

How the authors handled the data: For papillary thyroid cancer, a distant-metastasis classifier was constructed from CDR3 differences observed across clinicopathological groups. TCRdb redid the clone calls on the PCR reads using MiXCR. What appears here as the V and J calls and clone size reflects TCRdb's work, not the paper's. The table includes around 20,000 clones, about a sixth detected once. Germline loops: CDR1 SGHRS, CDR2 YFSETQ. CDR3 length equals 16 residues. Patients underwent thyroid surgery, and none had received any treatment before it. Study-wide findings and caveats: A significant increase in TCR beta diversity was reportedly seen in malignant thyroid tumors relative to benign nodules, in blood and tumor.

In regard to this clone: What it binds is not known. A junction end diverges from the germline sequence, so it may reflect a read error.

The TCR originated in a female donor with papillary thyroid cancer or a benign thyroid nodule (not recorded which). Some clones in this sample may be carry-over from other donors' samples. This chain links TRBV5-1 with TRBJ2-3; 8 nucleotides agree with TRBD2. Sequencing used tumor tissue. CDR3 nucleotide sequence: TGCGCCAGTAGCTTGGCCGGAAGCGGGGGCCTTGATACGCAGTATTTT. Its protein product is CASSLAGSGGLDTQYF. Looking up the rest from reference TRBV5-1 and TRBJ2-3 gives the full variable domain: KAGVTQTPRYLIKTRGQQVTLSCSPISGHRSVSWYQQTPGQGLQFLFEYFSETQRNKGNFPGRFSGRQFSNSRSEMNVSTLELGDSALYLCASSLAGSGGLDTQYFGPGTRLTVL.